The present entry profiles one T cell receptor (beta chain) with its context. Its antigen is unknown. This CDR3 has 16 residues. The germline CDR1 and CDR2 sequences are DFQATT and SNEGSKA (reference sequence). Trimming took off 0 bases at V and 1 base at J, with 14 bases between the two ends. This sample is drawn from a study of human T cells and chemical hapten exposure. Whole-study findings and limits: Counts of TCRs expanded at PT1 correlated positively with patch test score. DPC sensitization produced no change in TCRs with frequency above 1 in 1000.

One entry per CDR3 protein, called by TCRdb with MiXCR from the RACE reads. The table has 100,000 to 120,000 distinct CDR3 sequences, approximately 36% seen once. Time point meaning: patch test 3, about 24 weeks after DPC sensitization. This sample's treatment: therapeutic diphenylcyclopropenone sensitization with weekly scalp DPC. RNA extraction used unfractionated whole blood as the source of total RNA. Sequenced here: whole blood, sampled in connection with sensitization to the hapten diphenylcyclopropenone (DPC). The clonotype originates from a man aged 35 to 55 with alopecia areata. Some clones in this sample may be carry-over from other donors' samples. The gene calls are TRBV20-1 and TRBJ2-3; no clear D gene. In DNA form, the CDR3 reads TGCAGTGCTAGAGATCGGGCCCGACATCGCACAGATACGCAGTATTTT. Translation: CSARDRARHRTDTQYF.